The rows below give T cell receptor beta chains drawn from one sample of a study of cytotoxic CD8 clonotypes in ibrutinib-treated CLL. Sequenced by immunoSEQ multiplex PCR; TCRdb stores in-frame clones only, minus some. This sample yields some 70,000 clones, of which around 68% are seen a single time; 4.5% to 6% belongs to the top ten. The material sequenced was PBMCs, taken after 12 months of ibrutinib treatment. The receptors originated from a human donor with chronic lymphocytic leukemia. Both conserved end residues are part of each CDR3. Fields, in order: clone size, J gene, D gene, V gene, CDR3 DNA, CDR3 protein. A D gene is named only where the DNA matches it firmly. Expanded clones are given a class, and other clones once, few, many or no size at all.

NA TRBJ2-3 TRBD1 TRBV30 TGTGCCTGGAGTGCCCCCGGCAGGGGGTGGACAGATACGCAGTATTTT CAWSAPGRGWTDTQYF
once TRBJ1-6 TRBD1 TRBV6-5 TGTGCCAGCAGTTACCCGACAGGGTGGAGGGCACCCCTCCACTTT CASSYPTGWRAPLHF
NA TRBJ2-3 NA TRBV2 TGTGCCAGCAGTGGAGGCGGGGTCGGCACAGATACGCAGTATTTT CASSGGGVGTDTQYF
NA TRBJ1-2 NA TRBV30 TGTGCCTGGTGGAGACCGGGTAAGAACTATGGCTACACCTTC CAWWRPGKNYGYTF
few TRBJ1-6 TRBD1 TRBV11-2 TGTGCCAGCAGCTTTTCGGGACAGGGGAATTCACCCCTCCACTTT CASSFSGQGNSPLHF
NA TRBJ1-2 NA TRBV5-1 TGCGCCAGCAGCTTGGACGGGGAACCCCTCTCTGGCTATGGCTACACCTTC CASSLDGEPLSGYGYTF
NA TRBJ1-4 NA TRBV6-9 TGTGCCAGCAGTGAAGCGCCTCGGGGAAATGAAAAACTGTTTTTT CASSEAPRGNEKLFF
NA TRBJ2-5 TRBD2 TRBV4-1 TGCGCCAGCAGCCAAGACCGACTAGCGGGGTTAGAGACCCAGTACTTC CASSQDRLAGLETQYF
NA TRBJ2-5 NA TRBV7-2 TGTGCCAGCAGCTTTGGGCAAGAGACCCAGTACTTC CASSFGQETQYF
many TRBJ2-5 NA TRBV4-3 TGCGCCAGCAGCCAAGACAGAGGCCCCCGGGAGACCCAGTACTTC CASSQDRGPRETQYF
NA TRBJ1-5 TRBD1 TRBV7-6 TGTGCCAGCAGCCAAACAACAGGGGGCCGAGGCAATCAGCCCCAGCATTTT CASSQTTGGRGNQPQHF
NA TRBJ1-5 NA TRBV28 TGTGCCAGCAGTGGAAACAGCAGACAGCCCCAGCATTTT CASSGNSRQPQHF
NA TRBJ2-3 TRBD2 TRBV7-9 TGTGCCAGCAGCTTAGATGAGCGGGGCCCAGATACGCAGTATTTT CASSLDERGPDTQYF
NA TRBJ1-3 NA TRBV30 TGTGCCTGGACGGGTAACTCTGGAAACACCATATATTTT CAWTGNSGNTIYF
NA TRBJ2-7 NA TRBV4-1 TGCGCCAGCAGCCAAGTCAGCGATACACCCTACGAGCAGTACTTC CASSQVSDTPYEQYF
NA TRBJ2-7 NA TRBV7-9 TGTGCCAGCAGCTTAGATCCAACCTACGAGCAGTACTTC CASSLDPTYEQYF
NA TRBJ2-7 TRBD1 TRBV5-8 TGTGCCAGCAGCTTAGCCGGGACAGGGTCGGCGGAGCAGTACTTC CASSLAGTGSAEQYF
NA TRBJ1-2 NA TRBV18 TGTGCCAGCTCACCACCGAACGTACTTACAACTAACTATGGCTACACCTTC CASSPPNVLTTNYGYTF
NA TRBJ2-5 NA TRBV10-2 TGCGCCAGCAAGCAAACAGGCTCCGGGGAGACCCAGTACTTC CASKQTGSGETQYF
NA TRBJ2-7 NA TRBV9 TGTGCCAGCAGCGTAGGGGTTGGCGAGCAGTACTTC CASSVGVGEQYF
few TRBJ1-5 NA TRBV18 TGTGCCAGCTCACCGGGAAGCAATCAGCCCCAGCATTTT CASSPGSNQPQHF
NA TRBJ2-7 TRBD2 TRBV29-1 TGCAGCGTTGATAGGCTAGCGGGGAGGGGGGAGCAGTACTTC CSVDRLAGRGEQYF
NA TRBJ1-1 NA TRBV28 TGTGCCAGCAGTGTAGCGGGGTACATGAACACTGAAGCTTTCTTT CASSVAGYMNTEAFF
NA TRBJ1-3 TRBD1 TRBV7-6 TGTGCCAGCAGCTTAGGCGGGACAGTTAGTTTT CASSLGGTVSF
NA TRBJ2-5 NA TRBV29-1 TGCAGCGTTGAACTCGGCAGGGCCCAAGAGACCCAGTACTTC CSVELGRAQETQYF
NA TRBJ2-7 TRBD2 TRBV5-4 TGTGCCAGCAGCTTGCGGCGGGGGGCCCGCTACGAGCAGTACTTC CASSLRRGARYEQYF
NA TRBJ1-1 NA TRBV19 TGTGCCAGTAGTACCTTACAGGGTTGGGGAAATGAAGCTTTCTTT CASSTLQGWGNEAFF
NA TRBJ1-2 TRBD1 TRBV5-4 TGTGCCAGCAGCGCAGGGGACAGGGGGTTCTATGGCTACACCTTC CASSAGDRGFYGYTF
once TRBJ2-5 NA TRBV5-1 TGCGCCAGCAGCTTGGGTCCGCGGGGCGAGACCCAGTACTTC CASSLGPRGETQYF
few TRBJ1-2 NA TRBV5-6 TGTGCCAGCAGCCCACCGAGGGGGGATGCCTATGGCTACACCTTC CASSPPRGDAYGYTF
NA TRBJ1-1 NA TRBV27 TGTGCCAGCAGTGTAAAACAGGGATCCACTGAAGCTTTCTTT CASSVKQGSTEAFF
NA TRBJ2-7 NA TRBV5-4 TGTGCCAGCAGCGCCCCCAGCAGGGGTTCCTACGAGCAGTACTTC CASSAPSRGSYEQYF
NA TRBJ1-2 TRBD1 TRBV5-6 TGTGCCAGCAGTTCTACCTGGGACAGGGAAATCTATGGCTACACCTTC CASSSTWDREIYGYTF
NA TRBJ2-5 TRBD1 TRBV9 TGTGCCAGCCCCTCGCCCCCAGGGGGCAGGACCCAGTACTTC CASPSPPGGRTQYF
NA TRBJ1-1 NA TRBV6-1 TGTGCCAGCCTTCGATCCGAAGCTTTCTTT CASLRSEAFF
once TRBJ2-1 NA TRBV20-1 TGCAGTGCTAGGGGGGTCGAGCAGTTCTTC CSARGVEQFF
NA TRBJ1-1 NA TRBV4-3 TGCGCCAGCAGCCAAGAGGTTCCAGGGGTGGCTTTCTTT CASSQEVPGVAFF
NA TRBJ2-3 NA TRBV5-1 TGCGCCAGCAGCCCGGGCACAGATACGCAGTATTTT CASSPGTDTQYF
few TRBJ2-2 NA TRBV6-6 TGTGCCAGCAGTAAGGTGCGGGACACCGGGGAGCTGTTTTTT CASSKVRDTGELFF
NA TRBJ2-5 NA TRBV5-1 TGCGCCAGCAGCTCTCAACTCGGGACGGCCCAAGAGACCCAGTACTTC CASSSQLGTAQETQYF
NA TRBJ2-7 NA TRBV6-1 TGTGCCAGCAGTGCAACGGGGGTGGCCTACGAGCAGTACTTC CASSATGVAYEQYF
NA TRBJ1-1 NA TRBV7-2 TGTGCCAGCAGCTTAGTTGGGGGGCATTTTAAAGGGGCCGAAGCTTTCTTT CASSLVGGHFKGAEAFF
NA TRBJ1-1 NA TRBV18 TGTGCCAGCTCACCTCAAGGACAGTTGGGGAACACTGAAGCTTTCTTT CASSPQGQLGNTEAFF
NA TRBJ2-3 NA TRBV7-8 TGTGCCAGCACCCCCTTGAGGGGGACAGATACGCAGTATTTT CASTPLRGTDTQYF
NA TRBJ1-5 NA TRBV30 TGTGCCTGGAGCGGTCAGGGTCTGGGGTATGGGGGCAATCAGCCCCAGCATTTT CAWSGQGLGYGGNQPQHF
once TRBJ2-1 TRBD1 TRBV25-1 TGTGCCAGCAGTGCCCCGACAGGGGGTTACAATGAGCAGTTCTTC CASSAPTGGYNEQFF
few TRBJ2-5 NA TRBV29-1 TGCAGCGTTGAAGACAGGAGTTACCAAGAGACCCAGTACTTC CSVEDRSYQETQYF
NA TRBJ1-1 NA TRBV7-3 TGTGCCAGCAGCCAGCTTGGGGATGGCACTGAAGCTTTCTTT CASSQLGDGTEAFF
NA TRBJ2-2 NA TRBV27 TGTGCCAGCAGTTTACGAGCAGGGTGGGACACCGGGGAGCTGTTTTTT CASSLRAGWDTGELFF
NA TRBJ1-5 TRBD1 TRBV30 TGTGCCTGGAGTGACCGGGGACAGAGGAATCAGCCCCAGCATTTT CAWSDRGQRNQPQHF
NA TRBJ2-5 TRBD1 TRBV5-1 TGCGCCAGCAGCTTGGCGCAGGGGGCAGGTTGGGAGACCCAGTACTTC CASSLAQGAGWETQYF